One and the same sample provided the 9 T cell receptor beta chains below, sequenced in a study of Graves' ophthalmopathy and Graves' hyperthyroidism. For repertoire sequencing, the TCR beta CDR3 regions were amplified from RNA transcripts. Following a first-round RT-PCR that used HTBI primers, a second-round multiplex PCR was carried out. TCRdb fed the multiplex PCR reads into MiXCR, producing one record per CDR3 protein. The table includes about 640,000 distinct CDR3 sequences, roughly 41% detected once. Input material: peripheral blood. These receptors were obtained from an adult man with Graves' ophthalmopathy.

This clonotype showed up many times. The V call is TRBV4-1, the J call TRBJ1-3; TRBD1 matches 8 bases. The CDR3 runs 14 residues. Germline CDR1 MGHRA, CDR2 YSYEKL. The V and J ends lost 8 bases and 4 bases, in that order; junction bases with no gene match: 7. The CDR3 DNA follows: TGCGCCAGCCGTCAAGGGACAGGCGGAAACACCATATATTTT. Translated, it gives CASRQGTGGNTIYF.

The genes are TRBV11-2 and TRBJ2-5; TRBD2 agrees at 8 bases. This CDR3 region has 17 residues. Germline CDR1 is SGHAT and CDR2 is FQNNGV. The V segment lost 3 bases and the J segment 5 bases; nucleotides outside the gene matches: 14. Written as DNA, the CDR3 is TGTGCCAGCAGCTTCCCAATAGCGGGGAGTTCATGGGAGACCCAGTACTTC. Its protein is CASSFPIAGSSWETQYF. The full variable domain, completed using reference TRBV11-2 and TRBJ2-5, is EAGVAQSPRYKIIEKRQSVAFWCNPISGHATLYWYQQILGQGPKLLIQFQNNGVVDDSQLPKDRFSAERLKGVDSTLKIQPAKLEDSAVYLCASSFPIAGSSWETQYFGPGTRLLVL.

In the case of this clonotype: The junction and the germline gene differ at one end; a read error may be behind it. V and J are TRBV10-3 and TRBJ1-2; D ambiguous. The CDR3 has 15 amino acids. Germline V lookup: CDR1 ENHRY, CDR2 SYGVKD. CDR3 sequence reads: CASSHPPRVLEGYTF. CDR3 DNA: TGTGCCAGCAGTCACCCCCCCCGGGTCCTCGAGGGCTACACCTTC.

This clonotype was recorded a few times. The genes are TRBV2 and TRBJ2-3; 13 bases align to TRBD2. The CDR3 is 15 residues long. The germline V gene has CDR1 SNHLY and CDR2 FYNNEI. V lost 10 bases, J lost 0 bases, and 4 bases stayed unmatched. The CDR3 sequence is CATLLAGGSTDTQYF. CDR3 nucleotides: TGTGCCACACTACTAGCGGGAGGGAGCACAGATACGCAGTATTTT.

This clonotype has ten or more counts. V gene TRBV12-5 combines with J gene TRBJ1-1; 11 nucleotides match TRBD1. Trimming cost V 5 bases and J 6 bases; bases outside gene matches: 8. The CDR3 contains 15 residues. CDR1 and CDR2 (germline): LGHNT, FRNRAP. The CDR3 sequence: CASGMSPGQGAEAFF. The CDR3 bases are TGTGCTAGTGGTATGTCACCGGGACAGGGGGCTGAAGCTTTCTTT.

This clonotype was counted between two and nine times. The genes are TRBV4-3 and TRBJ1-5; D is perhaps TRBD1 (6 bases). Germline CDR1 reads LGHNA; CDR2 reads YSLEER. The CDR3 runs to 15 residues. The V and J ends lost 0 bases and 2 bases respectively, with 8 bases between them. The CDR3 DNA is TGCGCCAGCAGCCAAGATTGGACAGGCAATCAGCCCCAGCATTTT. This gives the protein CASSQDWTGNQPQHF.

The V gene is TRBV7-9, the J gene TRBJ2-7, with 13 bases lining up with TRBD2. The germline CDR1 and CDR2 sequences are SEHNR and FQNEAQ (reference sequence). V was clipped by 2 bases and J by 0 bases; unmatched bases: 4. The CDR3 has 17 residues. This CDR3 is CASSLYRTSGSSYEQYF. CDR3 coding DNA: TGTGCCAGCAGCTTATACAGGACTAGCGGGAGCTCCTACGAGCAGTACTTC. The full variable domain, completed using reference TRBV7-9 and TRBJ2-7, is DTGVSQNPRHKITKRGQNVTFRCDPISEHNRLYWYRQTLGQGPEFLTYFQNEAQLEKSRLLSDRFSAERPKGSFSTLEIQRTEQGDSAMYLCASSLYRTSGSSYEQYFGPGTRLTVT.

A note on this clonotype: A much larger clone is a single base away; this may be a read error. The chain carries TRBV29-1 and TRBJ1-1; D not resolved. The V end lost 4 bases, the J end lost 4 bases, and 13 bases lay between the germline ends. The CDR3 loop spans 13 amino acids. The germline gives CDR1 SQVTM, CDR2 ANQGSEA. The CDR3 DNA reads TGCAGCGTTGGGAGAAGGTTGGGCACTGAAGCTTTCTTT. Amino acids: CSVGRRLGTEAFF.

The rearrangement joins TRBV19 to TRBJ2-7; 8 bases match TRBD1. The CDR3 contains 15 residues. CDR1 is LNHDA, CDR2 SQIVND, per germline (reference sequence). J gave up 4 bases and V 3 bases, and 8 bases lay outside the gene matches. For the CDR3, the DNA is TGTGCCAGTAGTATGGTAGGCAGGGGGCTGTACGAGCAGTACTTC. Protein: CASSMVGRGLYEQYF.